This TCR beta chain emerged from a study of long-term antiretroviral therapy in people with HIV. Per donor, a minimum of one pre-ART and a minimum of two post-ART PBMC samples were available. Germline CDR1 SGDLS, CDR2 YYNGEE. CDR3 length: 15 residues. V trimming: 4 bases; J trimming: 5 bases; junction bases outside the gene matches: 8. Assay version v3.0 of immunoSEQ was used, and it was run at survey level. Method: immunoSEQ multiplex PCR; TCRdb's copy keeps in-frame clones and lacks some. The table has under 15,000 clones, 82% seen once. Sequencing used unsorted PBMCs, obtained roughly 8 years after starting antiretroviral therapy. The chain employs TRBV9 and TRBJ2-2; 7 nucleotides line up with TRBD2. The TCR was taken from a man aged 50-59 years with HIV. Here the CDR3 reads CASSFTRSGTGELFF. CDR3 coding DNA: TGTGCCAGCAGCTTCACCCGTAGCGGGACCGGGGAGCTGTTTTTT.